This TCR beta chain was obtained from a study of T cell clonality in common variable immunodeficiency. Repertoires were generated with immunoSEQ multiplex PCR, while TCRdb's copy carries only in-frame clones and drops some. The specimen has about 52,000 clones, none found just once. Ten or more counts support this clone. The CDR3 end lies 3 residues beyond the end of the read and is filled in from the germline J gene. Germline-derived CDR1 and CDR2 are DFQATT and SNEGSKA (reference sequence). V shed 1 base and J 1 base; nucleotides not matched to a gene: 11. CDR3 length equals 17 residues. The genes are TRBV20-1 and TRBJ2-3; 7 bases fit TRBD2. This sequence originates from a person aged 18-70 years in good health. Material for sequencing was peripheral blood mononuclear cells. The CDR3 region is CSARASTSRRGTDTQYF. The CDR3 DNA, read in part, is TGCAGTGCTAGAGCATCGACTAGCAGGAGAGGCACAGATACG.